The 10 T cell receptor beta chains below come from one sample, sequenced in a study of T cells in Graves' hyperthyroidism and ophthalmopathy. RNA transcripts yielded amplified TCR beta CDR3 regions. The TCR CDR3 was amplified in a first-round RT-PCR using the HTBI primer set. From the multiplex PCR reads, TCRdb called clonotypes with MiXCR, one entry per CDR3 protein. The sample has 450,000 to 550,000 distinct CDR3 sequences; roughly 25% are singletons. Source material: blood. The source is a woman younger than 45 with Graves' ophthalmopathy.

This clonotype was detected only a few times. The chain uses TRBV29-1 and TRBJ2-5; tentatively, D is TRBD1 (6 bases). Germline lookup yields CDR1 SQVTM and CDR2 ANQGSEA. The CDR3 sequence is 12 residues long. Trimming took off 4 bases at V and 9 bases at J, with 15 bases between the two ends. The CDR3: CSVGRQDGAQYF. In nucleotides, the CDR3 is TGCAGCGTTGGACGACAGGACGGGGCCCAGTACTTC.

This clonotype appeared a few times. Relative to the germline gene, one junction end is altered; a read error may explain this. J is TRBJ2-4 and V is TRBV12-3 or TRBV12-4, with 7 positions matching TRBD1. The CDR3 is made up of 17 amino acids. The CDR3 protein is CATQPFDRALSKNIKYF. Written as DNA, the CDR3 is TGTGCCACCCAACCATTTGACAGGGCCCTTTCCAAAAACATTAAGTACTTC.

The chain is built from TRBV6-5 and TRBJ2-5; no firm D call. The CDR3 loop spans 14 amino acids. Germline V gene sequence: CDR1 MNHEY, CDR2 SVGAGI. V was clipped by 3 bases and J by 4 bases, with 12 bases between them. The chain's CDR3 is CASSYSRRGETQYF. In nucleotides, the CDR3 is TGTGCCAGCAGTTATTCTAGGCGAGGAGAGACCCAGTACTTC.

The chain is built from TRBV25-1 and TRBJ1-1; possible D gene TRBD1, 6 bases. The CDR3 loop spans 15 amino acids. The V gene lost 3 bases and the J gene lost 3 bases, with 14 bases spanning the gap. The germline V gene encodes CDR1 MGHDK and CDR2 SYGVNS. The CDR3 sequence is CASSDAWAGDTEAFF. In DNA form, the CDR3 reads TGTGCCAGCAGTGATGCTTGGGCAGGGGACACTGAAGCTTTCTTT.

The genes are TRBV7-6 and TRBJ2-3, with 12 bases matching TRBD2. CDR1 is SGHVS, CDR2 FNYEAQ, per germline. V shed 4 bases, J shed 0 bases, and the junction held 5 bases outside the gene matches. This CDR3 contains 17 residues. CDR3 in DNA: TGTGCCAGCAGCTCCGGGACTAGCGGGTCAAGCACAGATACGCAGTATTTT. This gives the protein CASSSGTSGSSTDTQYF.

In its sample, this clonotype was seen many times. The chain employs TRBV19 and TRBJ1-3; D gene uncertain. Trimming removed 1 base at V and 0 bases at J, with 13 bases between. Germline-derived CDR1 and CDR2 are LNHDA and SQIVND (reference sequence). The CDR3 is 17 amino acids. The CDR3 spells CASSIVLWTSSGNTIYF. Written as DNA, the CDR3 is TGTGCCAGTAGTATAGTGTTGTGGACGAGCTCTGGAAACACCATATATTTT.

This clonotype has ten or more counts. The chain is built from TRBV6-5 and TRBJ2-7; D gene unclear. V lost 4 bases to trimming and J lost 6 bases, with 10 bases between them. The CDR3 has 12 amino acids. Germline CDR1 MNHEY, CDR2 SVGAGI. The CDR3 region is CASSFRTGEQYF. DNA for the CDR3: TGTGCCAGCAGTTTCCGGACCGGCGAGCAGTACTTC.

The genes are TRBV27 and TRBJ1-1; the match to TRBD1 covers 8 bases. Germline V gene data show CDR1 as MNHEY and CDR2 as SMNVEV (reference sequence). There are 14 residues in the CDR3. The trim removed 6 bases at V and 4 bases at J, leaving 7 bases unmatched. Here the CDR3 reads CASRPGQGFTEAFF. The CDR3 DNA sequence: TGTGCCAGCAGGCCTGGACAGGGCTTCACTGAAGCTTTCTTT.

The sample holds many counts of this clonotype. The genes are TRBV6-1 and TRBJ1-3, with D possibly matching TRBD1 (6 bases). Germline V lookup: CDR1 MNHNS, CDR2 SASEGT. The CDR3 has 17 residues. Trimming took off 6 bases at V and 0 bases at J, with 18 bases between the two ends. This chain's CDR3 is CASSHRPGHPSGNTIYF. In DNA form, the CDR3 reads TGTGCCAGCAGCCATAGACCGGGACACCCCTCTGGAAACACCATATATTTT.

This clonotype was seen many times. CDR3 loop: CASSDRGQGAGMNTEAFF. CDR3 bases: TGTGCCAGTAGTGATCGTGGACAGGGGGCTGGTATGAACACTGAAGCTTTCTTT. The chain combines TRBV19 with TRBJ1-1; 11 bases agree with TRBD1. This CDR3 is 18 amino acids long. Germline V lookup: CDR1 LNHDA, CDR2 SQIVND (reference sequence). Trimming took 5 bases from V and 0 from J; bases not matched to a gene: 11.